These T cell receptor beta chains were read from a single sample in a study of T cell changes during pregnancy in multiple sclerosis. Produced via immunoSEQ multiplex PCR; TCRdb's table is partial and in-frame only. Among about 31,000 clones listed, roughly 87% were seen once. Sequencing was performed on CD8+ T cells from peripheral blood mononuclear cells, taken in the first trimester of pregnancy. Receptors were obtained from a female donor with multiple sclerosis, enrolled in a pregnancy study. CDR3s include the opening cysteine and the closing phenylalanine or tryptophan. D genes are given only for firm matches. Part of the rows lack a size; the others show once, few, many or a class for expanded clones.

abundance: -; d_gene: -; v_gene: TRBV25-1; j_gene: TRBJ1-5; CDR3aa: CASSEYSGNQPQHF; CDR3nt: TGTGCCAGCAGTGAATATTCGGGAAATCAGCCCCAGCATTTT
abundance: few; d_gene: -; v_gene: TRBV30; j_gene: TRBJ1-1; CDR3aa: CAWSEMTGNTEAFF; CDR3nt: TGTGCCTGGAGTGAGATGACAGGGAACACTGAAGCTTTCTTT
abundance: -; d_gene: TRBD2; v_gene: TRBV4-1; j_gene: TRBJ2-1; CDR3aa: CASSQAPGLAGGNEQFF; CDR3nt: TGCGCCAGCAGCCAAGCTCCGGGACTAGCGGGGGGCAATGAGCAGTTCTTC
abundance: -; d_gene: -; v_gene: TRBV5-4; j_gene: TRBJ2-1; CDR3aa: CASRNGQLSSEQFF; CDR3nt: TGTGCCAGCAGAAATGGACAATTGTCCAGTGAGCAGTTCTTC
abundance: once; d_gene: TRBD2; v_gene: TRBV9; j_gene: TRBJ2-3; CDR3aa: CASSVAILAGTTDTQYF; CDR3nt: TGTGCCAGCAGCGTAGCAATACTAGCGGGTACCACAGATACGCAGTATTTT
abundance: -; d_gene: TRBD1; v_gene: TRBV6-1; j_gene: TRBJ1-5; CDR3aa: CASSDPGQGAQPQHF; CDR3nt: TGTGCCAGCAGTGACCCGGGACAGGGGGCTCAGCCCCAGCATTTT
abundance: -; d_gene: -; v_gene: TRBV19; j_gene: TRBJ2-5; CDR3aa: CASSIPSRMRETQYF; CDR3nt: TGTGCCAGTAGTATCCCGTCGAGGATGAGAGAGACCCAGTACTTC
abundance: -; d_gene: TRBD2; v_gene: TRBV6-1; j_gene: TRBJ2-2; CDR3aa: CASSETSGGSGELFF; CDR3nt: TGTGCCAGCAGTGAAACTAGCGGGGGATCCGGGGAGCTGTTTTTT
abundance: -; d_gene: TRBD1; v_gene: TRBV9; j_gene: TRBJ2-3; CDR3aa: CASSVGQGEGTDTQYF; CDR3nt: TGTGCCAGCAGCGTGGGACAGGGAGAGGGCACAGATACGCAGTATTTT
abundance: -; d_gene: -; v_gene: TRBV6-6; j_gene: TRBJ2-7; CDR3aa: CASSYNYPSSYEQYF; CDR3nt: TGTGCCAGCAGTTATAACTACCCGAGCTCCTACGAGCAGTACTTC
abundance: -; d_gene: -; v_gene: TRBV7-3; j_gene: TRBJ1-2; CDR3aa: CASSSTGTSNYGYTF; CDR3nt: TGTGCCAGCAGCTCAACTGGGACATCTAACTATGGCTACACCTTC
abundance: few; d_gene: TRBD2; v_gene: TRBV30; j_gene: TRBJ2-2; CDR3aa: CAWSRRAAGDSSGELFF; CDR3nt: TGTGCCTGGAGCCGCCGCGCGGCGGGAGATTCATCCGGGGAGCTGTTTTTT
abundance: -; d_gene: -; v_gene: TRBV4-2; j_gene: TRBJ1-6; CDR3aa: CASSQDVAASSYNSPLHF; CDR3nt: TGTGCCAGCAGCCAAGACGTCGCCGCTAGCTCCTATAATTCACCCCTCCACTTT
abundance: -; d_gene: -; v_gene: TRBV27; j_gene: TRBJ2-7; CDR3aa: CASSRKTGTRSYEQYF; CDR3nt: TGTGCCAGCAGTCGCAAAACCGGGACTCGGAGCTACGAGCAGTACTTC
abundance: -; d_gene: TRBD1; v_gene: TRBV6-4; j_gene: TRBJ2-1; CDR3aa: CASSDGTDPYNEQFF; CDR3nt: TGTGCCAGCAGTGACGGGACAGACCCCTACAATGAGCAGTTCTTC
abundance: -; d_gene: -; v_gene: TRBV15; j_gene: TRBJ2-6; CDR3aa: CATSRAGLTSGANVLTF; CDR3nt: TGTGCCACCAGCAGAGCAGGGCTGACCTCTGGGGCCAACGTCCTGACTTTC